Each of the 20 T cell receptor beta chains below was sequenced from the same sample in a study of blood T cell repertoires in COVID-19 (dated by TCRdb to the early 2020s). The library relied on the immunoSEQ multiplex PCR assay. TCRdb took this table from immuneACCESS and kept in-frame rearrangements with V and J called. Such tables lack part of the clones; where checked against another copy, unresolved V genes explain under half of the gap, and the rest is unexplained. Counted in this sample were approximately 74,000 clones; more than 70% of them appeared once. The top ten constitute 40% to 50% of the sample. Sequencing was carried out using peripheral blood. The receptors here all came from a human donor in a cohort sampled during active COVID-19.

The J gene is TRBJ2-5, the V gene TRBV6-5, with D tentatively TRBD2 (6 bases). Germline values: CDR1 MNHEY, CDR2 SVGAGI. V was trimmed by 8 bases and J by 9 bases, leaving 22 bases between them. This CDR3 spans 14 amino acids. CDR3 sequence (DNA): TGTGCCAGCCTGGACTGGCCGGCAGGCGGGGCCCAGTACTTC. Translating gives CASLDWPAGGAQYF.

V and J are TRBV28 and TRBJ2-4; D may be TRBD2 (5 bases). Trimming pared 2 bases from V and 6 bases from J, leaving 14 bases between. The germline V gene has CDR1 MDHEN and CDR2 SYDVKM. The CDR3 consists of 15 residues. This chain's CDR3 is CASSLRRDRGNIQYF. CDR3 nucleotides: TGTGCCAGCAGTTTAAGAAGAGACCGGGGAAACATTCAGTACTTC.

CDR3 sequence: CATRATGTTDTQYF. In DNA form, the CDR3 reads TGTGCCACTAGGGCGACAGGGACTACAGATACGCAGTATTTT. The chain recombines TRBV24-1 with TRBJ2-3; tentatively, D is TRBD1 (7 bases). CDR1 is KGHDR and CDR2 is SFDVKD in the germline V gene. The V end was cut by 10 bases, the J end by 3 bases, with 16 bases between. CDR3 length: 14 residues.

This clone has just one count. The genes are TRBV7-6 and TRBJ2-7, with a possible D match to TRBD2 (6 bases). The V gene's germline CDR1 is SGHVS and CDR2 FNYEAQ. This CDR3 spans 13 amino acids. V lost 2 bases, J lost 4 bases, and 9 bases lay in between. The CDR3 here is CASSLTGGYEQYF. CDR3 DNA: TGTGCCAGCAGCTTAACAGGAGGGTACGAGCAGTACTTC. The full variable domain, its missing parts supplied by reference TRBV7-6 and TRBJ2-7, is GAGVSQSPRYKVTKRGQDVALRCDPISGHVSLYWYRQALGQGPEFLTYFNYEAQQDKSGLPNDRFSAERPEGSISTLTIQRTEQRDSAMYRCASSLTGGYEQYFGPGTRLTVT.

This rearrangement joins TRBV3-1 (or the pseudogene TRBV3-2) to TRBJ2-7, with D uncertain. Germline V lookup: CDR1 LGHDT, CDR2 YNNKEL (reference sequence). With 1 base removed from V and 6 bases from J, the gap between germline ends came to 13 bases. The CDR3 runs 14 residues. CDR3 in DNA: TGTGCCAGCAGCCAAGTTCCTAAATCAGGCGAGCAGTACTTC. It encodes CASSQVPKSGEQYF.

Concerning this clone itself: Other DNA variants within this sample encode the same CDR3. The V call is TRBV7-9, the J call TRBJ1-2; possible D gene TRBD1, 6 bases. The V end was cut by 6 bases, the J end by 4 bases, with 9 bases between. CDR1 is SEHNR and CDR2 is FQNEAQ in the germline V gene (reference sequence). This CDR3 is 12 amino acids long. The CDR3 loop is CASSLDSYGYTF. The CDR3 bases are TGTGCCAGCAGTTTGGACAGCTATGGCTACACCTTC.

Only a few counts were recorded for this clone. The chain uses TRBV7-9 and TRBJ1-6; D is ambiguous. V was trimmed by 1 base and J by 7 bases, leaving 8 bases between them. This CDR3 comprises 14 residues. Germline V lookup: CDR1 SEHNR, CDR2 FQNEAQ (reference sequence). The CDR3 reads CASSLETENSPLHF. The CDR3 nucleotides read TGTGCCAGCAGCTTAGAAACCGAGAATTCACCCCTCCACTTT. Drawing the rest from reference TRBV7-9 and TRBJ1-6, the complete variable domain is DTGVSQNPRHKITKRGQNVTFRCDPISEHNRLYWYRQTLGQGPEFLTYFQNEAQLEKSRLLSDRFSAERPKGSFSTLEIQRTEQGDSAMYLCASSLETENSPLHFGNGTRLTVT.

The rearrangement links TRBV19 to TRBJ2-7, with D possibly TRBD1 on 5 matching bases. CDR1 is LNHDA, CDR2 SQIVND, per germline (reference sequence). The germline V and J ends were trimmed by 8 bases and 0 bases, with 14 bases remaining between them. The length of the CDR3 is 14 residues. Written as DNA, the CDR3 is TGTGCCAGTCGCCCGACAGCGTCCTCCTACGAGCAGTACTTC. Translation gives CASRPTASSYEQYF. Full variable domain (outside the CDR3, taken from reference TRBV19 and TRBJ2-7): DGGITQSPKYLFRKEGQNVTLSCEQNLNHDAMYWYRQDPGQGLRLIYYSQIVNDFQKGDIAEGYSVSREKKESFPLTVTSAQKNPTAFYLCASRPTASSYEQYFGPGTRLTVT.

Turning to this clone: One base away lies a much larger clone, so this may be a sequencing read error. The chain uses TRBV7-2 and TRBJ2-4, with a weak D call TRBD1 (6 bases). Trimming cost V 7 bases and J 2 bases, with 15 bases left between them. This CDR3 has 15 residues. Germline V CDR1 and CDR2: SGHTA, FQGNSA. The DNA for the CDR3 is TGTACCAGCACGTATGGGGGCTCTACCAAAAACATTCAGTACTTC. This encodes CTSTYGGSTKNIQYF. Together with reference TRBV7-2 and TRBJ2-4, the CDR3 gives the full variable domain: GAGVSQSPSNKVTEKGKDVELRCDPISGHTALYWYRQSLGQGLEFLIYFQGNSAPDKSGLPSDRFSAERTGGSVSTLTIQRTQQEDSAVYLCTSTYGGSTKNIQYFGAGTRLSVL.

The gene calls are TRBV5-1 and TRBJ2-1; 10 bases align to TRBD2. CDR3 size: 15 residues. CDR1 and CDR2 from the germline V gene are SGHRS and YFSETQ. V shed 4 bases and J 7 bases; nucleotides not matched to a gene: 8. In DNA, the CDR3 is TGCGCCAGCAGCATCCTAGCGGGGGCAGGGAATGAGCAGTTCTTC. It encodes CASSILAGAGNEQFF.

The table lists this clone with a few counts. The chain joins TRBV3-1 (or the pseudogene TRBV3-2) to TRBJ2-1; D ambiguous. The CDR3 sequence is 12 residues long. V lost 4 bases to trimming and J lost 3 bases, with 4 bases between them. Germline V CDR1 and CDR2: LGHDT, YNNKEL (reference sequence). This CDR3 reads CASSPFYNEQFF. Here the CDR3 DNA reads TGTGCCAGCAGCCCATTCTACAATGAGCAGTTCTTC.

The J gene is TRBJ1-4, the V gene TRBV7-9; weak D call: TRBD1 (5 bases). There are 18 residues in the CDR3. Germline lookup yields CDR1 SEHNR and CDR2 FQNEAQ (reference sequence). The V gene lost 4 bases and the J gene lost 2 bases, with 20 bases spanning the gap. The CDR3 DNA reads TGTGCCAGCAGCTCCGGAGTCAGGGAAGTAGAGACTAATGAAAAACTGTTTTTT. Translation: CASSSGVREVETNEKLFF.

CDR3 loop: CASSLAAPDSYNEQFF. The CDR3 DNA follows: TGTGCCAGCAGCTTAGCGGCACCCGACTCCTACAATGAGCAGTTCTTC. The rearrangement uses TRBV7-6 and TRBJ2-1; no clear D gene. Looked up from germline, CDR1 is SGHVS and CDR2 is FNYEAQ. The CDR3 has 16 residues. V was cut by 0 bases and J by 0 bases, with 9 bases left in between.

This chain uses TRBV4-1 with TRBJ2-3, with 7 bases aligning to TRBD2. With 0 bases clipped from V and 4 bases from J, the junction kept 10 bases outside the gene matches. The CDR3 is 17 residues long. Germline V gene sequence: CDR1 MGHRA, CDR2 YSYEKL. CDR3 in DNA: TGCGCCAGCAGCCAAGATGATCGAGCGGGAAGGGCAGATACGCAGTATTTT. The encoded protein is CASSQDDRAGRADTQYF.

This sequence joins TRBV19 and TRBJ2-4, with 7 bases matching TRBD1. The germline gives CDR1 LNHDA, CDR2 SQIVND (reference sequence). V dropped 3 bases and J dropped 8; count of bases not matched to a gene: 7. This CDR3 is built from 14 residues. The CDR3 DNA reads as TGTGCCAGTAGTATCTCAGGGGGTCTAGACATTCAGTACTTC. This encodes CASSISGGLDIQYF. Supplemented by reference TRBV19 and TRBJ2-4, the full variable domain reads DGGITQSPKYLFRKEGQNVTLSCEQNLNHDAMYWYRQDPGQGLRLIYYSQIVNDFQKGDIAEGYSVSREKKESFPLTVTSAQKNPTAFYLCASSISGGLDIQYFGAGTRLSVL.

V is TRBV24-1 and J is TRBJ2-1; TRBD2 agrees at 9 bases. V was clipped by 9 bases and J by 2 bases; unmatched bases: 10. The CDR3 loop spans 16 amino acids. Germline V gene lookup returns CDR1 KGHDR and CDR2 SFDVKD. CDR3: CATEGWRGGPYNEQFF. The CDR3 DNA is TGTGCCACCGAGGGGTGGCGGGGGGGCCCCTACAATGAGCAGTTCTTC.

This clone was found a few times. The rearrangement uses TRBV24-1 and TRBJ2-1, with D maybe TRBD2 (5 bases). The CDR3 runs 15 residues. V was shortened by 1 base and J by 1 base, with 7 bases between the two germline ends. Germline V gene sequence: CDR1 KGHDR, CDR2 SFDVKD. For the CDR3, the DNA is TGTGCCACCAGTGATTTCCGGGGTTCCTACAATGAGCAGTTCTTC. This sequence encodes CATSDFRGSYNEQFF.

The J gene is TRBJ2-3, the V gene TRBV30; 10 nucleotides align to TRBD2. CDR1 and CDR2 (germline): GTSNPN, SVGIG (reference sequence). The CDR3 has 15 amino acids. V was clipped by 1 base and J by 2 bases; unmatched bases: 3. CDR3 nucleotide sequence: TGTGCCTGGAGTGGGCTAGCGGGGGTCACAGATACGCAGTATTTT. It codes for CAWSGLAGVTDTQYF.

CDR3 DNA sequence: TGTGCCAGTAGTATCAGACAGGGGGCCTCAGATACGCAGTATTTT. Residues: CASSIRQGASDTQYF. The rearrangement joins TRBV19 to TRBJ2-3; 10 bases align to TRBD1. The CDR3 contains 15 residues. V lost 3 bases, J lost 4 bases, and 4 bases stayed unmatched. The germline V gene encodes CDR1 LNHDA and CDR2 SQIVND (reference sequence).

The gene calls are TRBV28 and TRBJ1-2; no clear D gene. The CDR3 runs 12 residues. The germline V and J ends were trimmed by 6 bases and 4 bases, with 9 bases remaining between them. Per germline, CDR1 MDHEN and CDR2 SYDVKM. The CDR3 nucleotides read TGTGCCAGCAGCTCGACTCTCTATGGCTACACCTTC. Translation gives CASSSTLYGYTF.